This T cell receptor beta chain appears in the sequencing data of a study of blood T cell repertoires in COVID-19. Study-level background: Samples taken during acute and convalescent COVID-19 were collected in the United States, Italy and Spain. Nucleic acid was either cDNA or gDNA, and it came from T cells, B-cell-depleted T cells, or PBMCs.

From germline, CDR1 is SGHTS and CDR2 YDEGEE. The ends were cut back, 0 bases at V and 7 bases at J, with 12 bases in the middle. There are 14 residues in the CDR3. Produced via immunoSEQ multiplex PCR; TCRdb's table is partial and in-frame only. The repertoire holds approximately 94,000 clones, over 80% seen once, with about an eighth in the top ten. The chain uses TRBV5-8 and TRBJ2-3; no clear D. Material for sequencing was peripheral blood. The receptor comes from a man aged 50 to 60 with active or convalescent COVID-19. The CDR3: CASSLGLGSNTQYF. Written as DNA, the CDR3 is TGTGCCAGCAGCTTGGGGCTAGGATCCAATACGCAGTATTTT.